Listed below are T cell receptor beta chains from one sample, sequenced in a study of cytomegalovirus exposure and HLA in healthy donors. Profiled with immunoSEQ multiplex PCR; TCRdb holds only in-frame clones, not every one. The data contain roughly 130,000 clones, around four fifths of them singletons. The specimen sequenced was PBMCs. These receptors all stem from a boy between 10 and 17 years old in good health and CMV-seronegative. The CDR3 runs from the conserved cysteine through the conserved F or W. Fields, in order: V gene, D gene, J gene, clone size, CDR3 DNA, CDR3 protein. A D gene is named only where the DNA matches it firmly. The size of a clone is reported for some rows only, either as once, few or many, or as a class for expanded clones.

TRBV30	.	TRBJ2-1	.	TGTGCCTGGAGTGAGGGACACCGCTACAATGAGCAGTTCTTC	CAWSEGHRYNEQFF
TRBV2	.	TRBJ2-7	few	TGTGCCAGCAACCCCAGACTAGCCTACGAGCAGTACTTC	CASNPRLAYEQYF
TRBV5-1	.	TRBJ2-5	.	TGCGCCAGCAGCGAGGCAGAGACCCAGTACTTC	CASSEAETQYF
TRBV6-5	TRBD1	TRBJ2-7	.	TGTGCCAGCAGTTACCGGGACAGGGGGAGCTACGAGCAGTACTTC	CASSYRDRGSYEQYF
TRBV7-2	TRBD2	TRBJ2-7	.	TGTGCCAGCAGTGTCGTGACTAGCGGCTACGAGCAGTACTTC	CASSVVTSGYEQYF
TRBV7-9	TRBD2	TRBJ2-1	.	TGTGCCAGCAGCTTAAGGTCTAGCGGGAGCTATGAGCAGTTCTTC	CASSLRSSGSYEQFF
TRBV6-6	.	TRBJ1-1	.	TGTGCCAGCAGTTACGGGGGGGGGAGTTTTACTGAAGCTTTCTTT	CASSYGGGSFTEAFF
TRBV5-6	.	TRBJ1-1	.	TGTGCCAGCAGCTTGGTGCAGGCGACCATGAACACTGAAGCTTTCTTT	CASSLVQATMNTEAFF
TRBV19	TRBD1	TRBJ1-2	once	TGTGCCAGTAGTACCCGACAGGGGACGAACTATGGCTACACCTTC	CASSTRQGTNYGYTF
TRBV29-1	TRBD1	TRBJ1-2	few	TGCAGCGCTTCGACAGGGGCCGATTTTGGCTACACCTTC	CSASTGADFGYTF
TRBV21-1	.	TRBJ1-1	.	TGTGCCAGCGGTCACGGGGTGTACAGATTAACTGAAGCTTTCTTT	CASGHGVYRLTEAFF
TRBV30	.	TRBJ1-1	once	TGTGCCTGGGGGGGAGGGACTGAAGCTTTCTTT	CAWGGGTEAFF
TRBV30	TRBD2	TRBJ2-1	once	TGTGCCTGGAGTAGTGGATTCGGCGGGAGGGGGGTATTTGATGAGCAGTTCTTC	CAWSSGFGGRGVFDEQFF
TRBV4-3	TRBD1	TRBJ2-6	.	TGCGCCAGCAGCCAAGAACAGGGGTGGGCTGGGGCCAACGTCCTGACTTTC	CASSQEQGWAGANVLTF
TRBV5-1	TRBD2	TRBJ2-5	.	TGCGCCAGCAGCCAGACAGCGGGGGCGGCGTCCCAGTACTTC	CASSQTAGAASQYF
TRBV19	.	TRBJ1-1	.	TGTGCCACCCAGGAAGTATATCAGGGCGACAACACTGAAGCTTTCTTT	CATQEVYQGDNTEAFF
TRBV2	.	TRBJ2-5	.	TGTGCCAGCAGTGAAATGCGGGCGGATGGGACCCAGTACTTC	CASSEMRADGTQYF
TRBV19	.	TRBJ2-5	.	TGTGCCAGTAGTTCCGGTTTCCGCGAGACCCAGTACTTC	CASSSGFRETQYF
TRBV10-3	.	TRBJ2-7	.	TGTGCCATCAAAGCCGGGACTCAATACGAGCAGTACTTC	CAIKAGTQYEQYF
TRBV29-1	.	TRBJ1-5	.	TGCAGCGTGGGGGAGGGAGGGCAGCCCCAGCATTTT	CSVGEGGQPQHF
TRBV15	.	TRBJ1-4	.	TGTGCCACCAGCAGAGATCGTGGGGGGGCAACTAATGAAAAACTGTTTTTT	CATSRDRGGATNEKLFF
TRBV2	TRBD1	TRBJ2-7	.	TGTGCCAGCGAACGGACAGGGGCTGGCGAGCAGTACTTC	CASERTGAGEQYF
TRBV7-2	TRBD2	TRBJ2-1	few	TGTGCCAGCAGCTTAGAAGGACTAGCAGCCTACAATGAGCAGTTCTTC	CASSLEGLAAYNEQFF
TRBV5-1	.	TRBJ1-1	.	TGCGCCAGCAGCTTGGCCGGGTGGCAATCCACTGAAGCTTTCTTT	CASSLAGWQSTEAFF
TRBV4-3	.	TRBJ2-5	.	TGCGCCAGCAGCCAAGATAGAGTTCTTGGGACCCAGTACTTC	CASSQDRVLGTQYF
TRBV7-6	.	TRBJ2-5	.	TGTGCCAGCAGCTTTGGTTTACGGGAGACCCAGTACTTC	CASSFGLRETQYF
TRBV18	.	TRBJ1-3	.	TGTGCCAGCTCACCCAGAGGGACTCCCAACTCTGGAAACACCATATATTTT	CASSPRGTPNSGNTIYF
TRBV29-1	TRBD2	TRBJ2-1	.	TGCAGCGTTGTACTAGCGGGAGGCGTCGGGAATGAGCAGTTCTTC	CSVVLAGGVGNEQFF
TRBV5-6	TRBD1	TRBJ1-2	.	TGTGCCAGCAGCTTGCCCGACAGGGTGGGGGGCTACACCTTC	CASSLPDRVGGYTF
TRBV19	.	TRBJ2-5	once	TGTGCCAGTAGTGAGGGACTGCAAGAGACCCAGTACTTC	CASSEGLQETQYF
TRBV7-2	TRBD2	TRBJ2-5	once	TGTGCCAGCAGCCCCCAGGCGGGAGTAGGGACCCAGTACTTC	CASSPQAGVGTQYF
TRBV13	.	TRBJ2-3	.	TGTGCCAGCAGCCGGGTTGTCACGCAGTATTTT	CASSRVVTQYF
TRBV6-6	TRBD1	TRBJ1-1	.	TGTGCCAGCGTCATGGACAGGAGATCTTTCTTT	CASVMDRRSFF
TRBV28	TRBD2	TRBJ2-7	.	TGTGCCAGCAAGGGCGGACTAGCGGGCAGATCCTACGAGCAGTACTTC	CASKGGLAGRSYEQYF
TRBV10-2	TRBD2	TRBJ2-3	.	TGCGCCAGCAGGGAGGGACTAGCGGGCATAGATACGCAGTATTTT	CASREGLAGIDTQYF
TRBV14	.	TRBJ1-2	.	TGTGCCAGCAGCCTATCATTAGGACGGGGATATGGCTACACCTTC	CASSLSLGRGYGYTF
TRBV27	TRBD1	TRBJ2-3	few	TGTGCCAGCAGCCAACAGGGGGCCCCACTCGATACGCAGTATTTT	CASSQQGAPLDTQYF
TRBV7-6	TRBD2	TRBJ2-1	.	TGTGCCAGCAGCCCAAGACTAGCGGCAAGTGAGCAGTTCTTC	CASSPRLAASEQFF
TRBV5-1	.	TRBJ2-2	.	TGCGCCAGCATCGGGACTCCCGGAACGTCCGGGGAGCTGTTTTTT	CASIGTPGTSGELFF
TRBV5-1	TRBD1	TRBJ2-2	.	TGCGCCAGCAGCTCCTCTGGACAGGGCCCCTTTGTCCCCGGGGAGCTGTTTTTT	CASSSSGQGPFVPGELFF
TRBV7-2	.	TRBJ2-7	.	TGTGCCAGCAGCTTAGATGGTAGCGGCTACGAGCAGTACTTC	CASSLDGSGYEQYF
TRBV27	.	TRBJ1-4	.	TGTGCCAGCAGACTCACAGGGAGAGGGGAAAAACTGTTTTTT	CASRLTGRGEKLFF
TRBV7-9	TRBD2	TRBJ2-2	.	TGTGCCAGCAGCCCGGGAGGGAACACCGGGGAGCTGTTTTTT	CASSPGGNTGELFF
TRBV30	.	TRBJ2-7	.	TGTGCCTGGAGGGGAGGACACACATACTACGAGCAGTACTTC	CAWRGGHTYYEQYF
TRBV5-6	.	TRBJ1-5	once	TGTGCCAGCAGCCCAATGTCGGACAGAGTGGATCAGCCCCAGCATTTT	CASSPMSDRVDQPQHF
TRBV4-2	.	TRBJ2-7	.	TGTGCCAGCAGCCAAGATGGACTCGAATGGCAGTACTTC	CASSQDGLEWQYF
TRBV2	TRBD2	TRBJ2-7	.	TGTGCCAGCAGTCTAATCTTAGCGGGAGGTGGAAACGAGCAGTACTTC	CASSLILAGGGNEQYF
TRBV6-1	.	TRBJ2-5	.	TGTGCCAGCAGTGCGACAGGCCAAGAGACCCAGTACTTC	CASSATGQETQYF
TRBV5-6	.	TRBJ1-1	few	TGTGCCAGCAGCTTGAGGTACAGGGAAACTGAAGCTTTCTTT	CASSLRYRETEAFF
TRBV27	TRBD1	TRBJ1-4	.	TGTGCCAGCAGTCGGGACAGGGTTAATGAAAAACTGTTTTTT	CASSRDRVNEKLFF
TRBV30	TRBD2	TRBJ2-7	.	TGTGCCTGGGGGGAGGGGAGCTCCTACGAGCAGTACTTC	CAWGEGSSYEQYF
TRBV21-1	.	TRBJ2-7	.	TGTGCCAGCAGCGGGACAGCAAGAGACGAACAGTACTTC	CASSGTARDEQYF
TRBV11-3	TRBD2	TRBJ2-3	.	TGTGCCAGCAGCGCGATAACTAGCGGTACAGATACGCAGTATTTT	CASSAITSGTDTQYF
TRBV15	TRBD2	TRBJ2-7	.	TGTGCCACCAGCAGTTTACCGGGACTAGCGGAGTCGGGGGGCTACGAGCAGTACTTC	CATSSLPGLAESGGYEQYF